This is a list of T cell receptor beta chains from one sample in a study of spatial heterogeneity in lung cancer. A single record per CDR3 protein comes from TCRdb applying MiXCR to the 5' RACE reads. The table records about 42,000 distinct CDR3 sequences, approximately 6.2% of them present only once. The specimen comprised PBMCs, sampled at surgery. The source of these receptors is a female donor with early-stage non-small cell lung cancer. The CDR3 runs from the conserved cysteine through the conserved F or W. D genes are given only for firm matches. Size values are once, few and many counts, or a class for expanded clones, and some rows have none.

TRBD1	TRBV12-5	few	TRBJ2-5	CASGTGTGEETQYF	TGTGCTAGTGGTACCGGGACAGGGGAAGAGACCCAGTACTTC
.	TRBV5-1	many	TRBJ1-1	CASSPLKANTEAFF	TGCGCCAGCAGCCCCTTAAAAGCGAACACTGAAGCTTTCTTT
.	TRBV3-1	many	TRBJ1-5	CASSSGSNQPQHF	TGTGCCAGCAGCTCAGGTAGCAATCAGCCCCAGCATTTT
TRBD1	TRBV5-1	few	TRBJ1-5	CASSLQGALNQPQHF	TGCGCCAGCAGCTTGCAGGGGGCCCTAAATCAGCCCCAGCATTTT
.	TRBV11-3	few	TRBJ2-5	CASSSSRGGEQETQYF	TGTGCCAGCAGCTCCTCACGCGGGGGCGAACAAGAGACCCAGTACTTC
.	TRBV12-3/TRBV12-4	many	TRBJ2-1	CASSPWQYNEQFF	TGTGCCAGCAGTCCCTGGCAGTACAATGAGCAGTTCTTC
.	TRBV5-6	few	TRBJ1-5	CASSLWGKISNQPQHF	TGTGCCAGCAGCTTGTGGGGCAAAATTAGCAATCAGCCCCAGCATTTT
.	TRBV3-1	many	TRBJ1-3	CASSPPGGSSGNTIYF	TGTGCCAGCAGCCCGCCTGGGGGGAGCTCTGGAAACACCATATATTTT
.	TRBV4-1	medium-sized	TRBJ2-4	CASSQERDPRNIQYF	TGCGCCAGCAGCCAAGAAAGGGACCCAAGGAACATTCAGTACTTC
.	TRBV9	few	TRBJ1-2	CASRFGPSQGYTF	TGTGCCAGCAGATTTGGGCCCAGCCAGGGCTACACCTTC
.	TRBV6-5	many	TRBJ2-7	CASSPPKYVQYF	TGTGCCAGCAGCCCCCCCAAATACGTGCAGTACTTC
.	TRBV6-2/TRBV6-3	many	TRBJ2-1	CASLTQPQGKQFF	TGTGCCAGCCTTACCCAACCCCAGGGAAAGCAGTTCTTC
.	TRBV29-1	many	TRBJ2-5	CSVVLGYQETQYF	TGCAGCGTTGTTTTGGGCTACCAAGAGACCCAGTACTTC
.	TRBV12-3/TRBV12-4	.	TRBJ2-7	CATQTGPDYEQYF	TGTGCCACCCAAACAGGTCCTGACTACGAGCAGTACTTC
TRBD2	TRBV11-2	few	TRBJ2-7	CASSLQRGGYEQYF	TGTGCCAGCAGCTTACAGCGGGGGGGCTACGAGCAGTACTTC
.	TRBV27	.	TRBJ2-3	CASNSGDYPHTDTQYF	TGTGCCAGCAACTCCGGTGACTACCCGCACACTGATACGCAGTATTTT